This T cell receptor beta chain was recorded in a study of blood T cell repertoires in COVID-19 (TCRdb year 2020). Context from the whole study: Recovered participants in ImmuneRACE Cohort 3 were defined as having two consecutive negative NP/OP PCR tests, clearance from a healthcare professional, or resolution of symptoms. Collaborator samples came from the United States, Italy and Spain and covered acute and convalescent phases of COVID-19. The prospective study material was composed of cDNA or gDNA derived from T cells, B-cell-depleted T cells, or PBMCs. The dataset comprised deeply sampled blood TCRbeta repertoires from subjects exposed to, actively infected with, or recovered from COVID-19. A freely available public database, intended as a resource for researchers studying the immune response to SARS-CoV-2, is where the repertoires were released. The samples were drawn from the first 160 participants of the ongoing ImmuneRACE study and from 1,254 subjects provided by 6 global collaborators. Sample metadata almost always included a de-identified subject ID, COVID-19 status, age in years and sex. Where HLA class I and class II types were available, the types were taken from metadata supplied by the sample provider, not from assay-based typing.

The immunoSEQ Assay, a bias-controlled multiplex PCR, was used to amplify TCRbeta CDR3 regions from genomic DNA. The study's own analysis went as follows. Nucleated cell counts per sample were estimated from amplification of reference gene primers within the assay. Sequence reads were collapsed and filtered to measure the absolute abundance of every unique TCRbeta CDR3 rearrangement. For each sample, productive Simpson clonality was calculated by taking the square root of Simpson's diversity index across productive rearrangements. TCRdb limited this immuneACCESS table to in-frame rearrangements with V and J called. A share of clones is missing; checked studies link under half to unresolved V genes, and the rest is unexplained. V and J calls and clone size are as listed in that table; D and trimming were resolved from the DNA. Recorded for this sample are about 280,000 clones; approximately 90% of them occurred a single time. The ten top clones hold approximately 2% of the sample.

Beyond this particular receptor, the publication reports: Clinical and demographic metadata were provided uncurated, with the amount varying by source and participant.

Enrolling through a virtual design, the prospective study's participants ranged in age from roughly 18 to 89 years and lived across roughly 24 United States geographic areas. To assign participants to cohorts, the prospective study relied on clinical history that participants themselves reported in a screening survey and a study questionnaire. Each participant in the prospective study had whole blood, serum and a nasopharyngeal or oropharyngeal swab collected by mobile phlebotomists. Participants in the prospective study had the option to provide additional blood draws and questionnaires over a roughly 2-month period. Prospective study blood samples were shipped either frozen or at room temperature before DNA extraction. As for this clone: Its antigen is currently not known. Nothing much larger sits one base from this clone, and base qualities are not available.

Sequencing was done on a sample of PBMCs or T cells enriched from blood (not recorded which). The sequence was collected from an older woman in a cohort exposed to, infected with or recovered from COVID-19 (not recorded which).

The CDR3 has the sequence CASSYMTGVYNEQFF. Here is the DNA: TGTGCCAGCAGTTACATGACAGGGGTCTACAATGAGCAGTTCTTC. The sequence joins TRBV6-2 or TRBV6-3 to TRBJ2-1; 8 junctional bases match TRBD1. The CDR3 runs 15 residues from the cysteine to the phenylalanine. The read is trimmed to its CDR3 DNA, 45 bases read in frame from base 1. At the junction V is shortened by 2 bases and J by 3 bases; bases outside the gene matches: 3. As encoded in the germline V gene, CDR1 is MNHEY while CDR2 is SVGEGT.